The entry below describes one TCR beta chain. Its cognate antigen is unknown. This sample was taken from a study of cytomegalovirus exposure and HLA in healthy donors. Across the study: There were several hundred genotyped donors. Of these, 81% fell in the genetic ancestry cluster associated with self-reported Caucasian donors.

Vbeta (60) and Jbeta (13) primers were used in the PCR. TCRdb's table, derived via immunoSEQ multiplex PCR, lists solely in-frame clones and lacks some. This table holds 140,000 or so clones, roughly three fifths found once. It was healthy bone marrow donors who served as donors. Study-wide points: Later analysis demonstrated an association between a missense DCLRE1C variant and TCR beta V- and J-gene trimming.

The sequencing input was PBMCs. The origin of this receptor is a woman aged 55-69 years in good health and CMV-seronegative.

DNA for the CDR3: TGTGCCAGTAGTATTGACAGGGGGGAAGAGCAGTACTTC. Protein sequence: CASSIDRGEEQYF. The chain recombines TRBV19 with TRBJ2-7, with TRBD1 matching over 9 bases. The CDR3 extends over 13 amino acids. Trimming cost V 3 bases and J 7 bases; bases outside gene matches: 4. CDR1 and CDR2 from the germline V gene are LNHDA and SQIVND (reference sequence).